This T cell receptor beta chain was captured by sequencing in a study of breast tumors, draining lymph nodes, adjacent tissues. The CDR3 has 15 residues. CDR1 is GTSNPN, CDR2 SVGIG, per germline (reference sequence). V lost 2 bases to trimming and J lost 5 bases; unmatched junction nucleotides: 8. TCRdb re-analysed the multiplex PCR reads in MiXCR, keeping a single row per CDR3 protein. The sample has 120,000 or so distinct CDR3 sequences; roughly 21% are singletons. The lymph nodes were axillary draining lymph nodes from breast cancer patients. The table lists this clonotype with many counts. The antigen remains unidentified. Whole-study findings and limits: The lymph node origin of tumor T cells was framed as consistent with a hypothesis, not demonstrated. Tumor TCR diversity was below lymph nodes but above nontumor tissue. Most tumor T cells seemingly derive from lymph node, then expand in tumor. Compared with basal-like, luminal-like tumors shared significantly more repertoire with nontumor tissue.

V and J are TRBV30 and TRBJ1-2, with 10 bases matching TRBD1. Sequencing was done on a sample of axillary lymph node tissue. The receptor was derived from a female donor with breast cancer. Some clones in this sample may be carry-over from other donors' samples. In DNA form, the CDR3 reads TGTGCCTGGAGTCCCCGGGACAGGGGTTCATATGGCTACACCTTC. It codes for CAWSPRDRGSYGYTF.